This TCR beta chain originates from a study of vaccination and CD4 T cells after COVID-19. Study overall: The convalescents, six males and four females, included two who were Hispanic. The cells were exposed to overlapping spike peptides originating from SARS-CoV-2, HCoV-NL63, HCoV-OC43 and HCoV-229E for stimulation.

The treatment is: roughly nine-day PBMC culture with coronavirus spike peptide pools or control peptides (ViraFEST assay). Once peptide pools had expanded antigen-specific T cells, ViraFEST sequenced TCRs. Sequencing of the DNA from cultured CD4+ T cells was carried out with the Oncomine TCR Beta short-read assay. Using the QIAamp micro DNA kit, genomic DNA was extracted from the CD4+ T cells that had been cultured. MiXCR, run by TCRdb on the PCR reads, gives a single entry per CDR3 protein. The sample consists of 4,100 or so distinct CDR3 sequences, 15% to 20% of them appearing once. This CDR3 region has 13 residues. Per the germline V gene, CDR1 is KGHDR and CDR2 is SFDVKD. Deletions cut 8 bases from V and 1 base from J, with 8 bases between. A few counts support this clonotype. The antigen is not known.

This TCR came from a human donor who had recovered from COVID-19. The sequenced material came from CD4+ T cells from blood, cultured in vitro. The chain joins TRBV24-1 to TRBJ1-3; D not certain. The CDR3 here is CATKKGSGNTIYF. CDR3 coding DNA: TGTGCCACCAAGAAGGGTTCTGGAAACACCATATATTTT.